The present T cell receptor beta chain was sequenced within a study of T cells in Graves' hyperthyroidism and ophthalmopathy. As to this clonotype: Its cognate antigen is unknown.

The study's findings and limits: Ophthalmopathy was told apart from stable hyperthyroidism by a 13 V-J model. Blood also held most thyroid clonotypes expanded beyond 0.001.

This CDR3 contains 13 residues. V shed 7 bases, J shed 9 bases, and the junction held 10 bases outside the gene matches. CDR1 and CDR2 from the germline V gene are SNHLY and FYNNEI. It was RNA transcripts that yielded the amplified TCR beta CDR3 regions. When the TCR CDR3 underwent first-round RT-PCR, the HTBI primer set was used. TCRdb used MiXCR to reprocess the multiplex PCR reads, holding one entry per CDR3 protein. Of roughly 500,000 distinct CDR3 sequences detected, over 45% appear once; the ten largest clones hold about 45%. Researchers barred patients who had uncontrolled infection, other autoimmune disease, pregnancy or lactation. Diagnostic assessment was based on clinical symptoms, serum thyroxine and TRAb, thyroid ultrasound and orbital computed tomography.

This receptor was obtained from an adult woman with Graves' disease, either hyperthyroidism or ophthalmopathy (not recorded which). The chain carries TRBV2 and TRBJ2-5, with 8 bases fitting TRBD1. Sequenced: peripheral blood or thyroid tissue (not recorded which). CDR3 DNA sequence: TGTGCCAGCAAGGACAGGGAAACTCAGCCCCAGTACTTC. Encoded protein: CASKDRETQPQYF.